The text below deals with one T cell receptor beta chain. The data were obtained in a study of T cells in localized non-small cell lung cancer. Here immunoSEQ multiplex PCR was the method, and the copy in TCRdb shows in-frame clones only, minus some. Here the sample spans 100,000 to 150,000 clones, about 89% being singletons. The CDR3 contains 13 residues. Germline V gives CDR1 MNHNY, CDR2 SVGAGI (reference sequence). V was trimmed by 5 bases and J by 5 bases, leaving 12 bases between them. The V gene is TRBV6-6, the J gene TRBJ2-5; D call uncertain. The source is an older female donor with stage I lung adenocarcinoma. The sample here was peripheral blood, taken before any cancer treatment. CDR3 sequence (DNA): TGTGCCAGCAGTCAGTTACCCGGGGAGACCCAGTACTTC. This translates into CASSQLPGETQYF.